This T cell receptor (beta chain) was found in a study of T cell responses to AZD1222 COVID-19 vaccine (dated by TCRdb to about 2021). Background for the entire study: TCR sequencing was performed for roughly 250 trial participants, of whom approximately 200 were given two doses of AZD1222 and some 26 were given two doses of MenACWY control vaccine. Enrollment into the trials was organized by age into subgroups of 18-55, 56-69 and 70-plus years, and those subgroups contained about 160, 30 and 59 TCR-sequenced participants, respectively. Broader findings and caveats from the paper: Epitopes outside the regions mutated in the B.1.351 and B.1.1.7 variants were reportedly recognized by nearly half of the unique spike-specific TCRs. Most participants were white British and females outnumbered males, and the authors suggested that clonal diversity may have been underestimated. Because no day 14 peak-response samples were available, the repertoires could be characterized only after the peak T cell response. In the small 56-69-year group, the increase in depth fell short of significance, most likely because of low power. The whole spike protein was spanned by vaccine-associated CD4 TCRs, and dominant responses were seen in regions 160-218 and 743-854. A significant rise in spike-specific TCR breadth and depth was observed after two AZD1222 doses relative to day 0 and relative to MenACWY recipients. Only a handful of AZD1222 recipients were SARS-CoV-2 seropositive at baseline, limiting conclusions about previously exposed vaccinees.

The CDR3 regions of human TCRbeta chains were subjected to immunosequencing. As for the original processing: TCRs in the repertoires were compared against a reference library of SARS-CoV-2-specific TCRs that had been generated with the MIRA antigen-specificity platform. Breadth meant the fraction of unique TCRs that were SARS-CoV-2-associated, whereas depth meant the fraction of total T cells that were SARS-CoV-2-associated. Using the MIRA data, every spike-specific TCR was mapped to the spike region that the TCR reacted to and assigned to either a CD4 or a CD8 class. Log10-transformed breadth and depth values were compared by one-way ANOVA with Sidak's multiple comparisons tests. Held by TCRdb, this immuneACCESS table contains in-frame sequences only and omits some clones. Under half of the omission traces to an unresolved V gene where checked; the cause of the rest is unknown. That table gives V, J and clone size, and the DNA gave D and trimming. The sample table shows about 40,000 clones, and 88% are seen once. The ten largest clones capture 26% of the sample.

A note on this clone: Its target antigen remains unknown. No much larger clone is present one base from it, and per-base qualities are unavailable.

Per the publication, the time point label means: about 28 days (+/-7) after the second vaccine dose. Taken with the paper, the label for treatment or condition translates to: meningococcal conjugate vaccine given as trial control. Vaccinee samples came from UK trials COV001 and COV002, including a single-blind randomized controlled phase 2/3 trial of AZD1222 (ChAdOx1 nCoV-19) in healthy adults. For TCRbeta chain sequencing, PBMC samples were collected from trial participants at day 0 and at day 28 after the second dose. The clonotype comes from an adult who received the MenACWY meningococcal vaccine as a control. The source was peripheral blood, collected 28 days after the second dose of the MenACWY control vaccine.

The base sequence is TGTGCCAGTTCCGCTCCGGACCGTGACGATGAGCAGTTCTTC. The translation is CASSAPDRDDEQFF. The rearranged segments are TRBV19 and TRBJ2-1; no D gene can be assigned with confidence. The germline V gene (reference sequence) gives CDR1 as LNHDA and CDR2 as SQIVND. The CDR3 contains 14 residues, cysteine and phenylalanine counted. Solely the CDR3 DNA is kept, with 42 bases framed from the first base. The V end loses 8 bases and the J end loses 8 bases, and a stretch of 19 bases separates them.